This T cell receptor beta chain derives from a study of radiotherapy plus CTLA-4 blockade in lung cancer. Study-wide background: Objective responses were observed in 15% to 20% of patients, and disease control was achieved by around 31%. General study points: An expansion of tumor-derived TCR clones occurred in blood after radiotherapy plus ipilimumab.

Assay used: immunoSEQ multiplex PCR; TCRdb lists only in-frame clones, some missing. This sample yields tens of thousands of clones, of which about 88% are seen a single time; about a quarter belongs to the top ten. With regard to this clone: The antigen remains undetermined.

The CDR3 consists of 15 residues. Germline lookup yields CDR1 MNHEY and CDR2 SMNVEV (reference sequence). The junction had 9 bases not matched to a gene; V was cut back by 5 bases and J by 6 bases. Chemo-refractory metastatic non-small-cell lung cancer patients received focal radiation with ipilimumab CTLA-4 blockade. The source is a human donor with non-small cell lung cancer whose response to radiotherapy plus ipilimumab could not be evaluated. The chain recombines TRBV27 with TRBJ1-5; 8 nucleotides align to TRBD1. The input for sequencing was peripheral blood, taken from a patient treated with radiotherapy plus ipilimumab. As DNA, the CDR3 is TGTGCCAGCAGTACCGGACAGGGATGGGGTCAGCCCCAGCATTTT. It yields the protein CASSTGQGWGQPQHF.